Sequencing of this T cell receptor (beta chain) was carried out in a study of blood T cells in healthy people across ages. The authors ran a second PCR of about 6 to 11 cycles using a sample-barcoded 5' primer and a J-beta primer mix. TCRdb fed the 5' RACE reads into MiXCR, producing one record per CDR3 protein. Of 750,000 to 950,000 distinct CDR3 sequences in the sample, just under 30% were seen once. Germline CDR1 and CDR2: SGHTA and FQGNSA. This CDR3 comprises 12 residues. The V end was cut by 2 bases, the J end by 7 bases, with 8 bases between. As concerns this clonotype: This may be a read error: a much more frequent sequence differs by one nucleotide.

This same sample was also part of a study on T cells of mothers and their children. That source reports: When mothers and children were related, their normalized repertoire overlap, which was always slightly higher, did not differ significantly from that of unrelated pairs.

The sequencing input was blood. The V call is TRBV7-2, the J call TRBJ1-2, with no clear D. The origin of this receptor is a woman in her thirties or forties in good health. This CDR3 reads CASSLWPCGYTF. The CDR3 DNA reads as TGTGCCAGCAGCTTATGGCCCTGTGGCTACACCTTC.